The T cell receptor beta chain described here comes from a study of blood T cell repertoires in COVID-19. Overall study: PBMCs, B-cell-depleted T cells, or T cells provided the cDNA or gDNA that made up the material.

The CDR3 extends over 12 amino acids. Germline CDR1 is MNHEY and CDR2 is SVGAGI. V lost 6 bases, J lost 7 bases, and 10 bases lay in between. Original processing notes: Amplifying reference gene primers gave estimates of nucleated cell counts. The table came from immunoSEQ multiplex PCR; TCRdb's copy has only in-frame clones and leaves some out. That table supplies the V and J calls and clone size; D and trimming were determined from the DNA. The sample shows about 480,000 clones, approximately 90% of them seen only once. The J gene is TRBJ1-5, the V gene TRBV6-5; tentatively, D is TRBD1 (6 bases). The sequence derives from a woman aged 30 to 39 with acute or convalescent COVID-19. Sequencing was performed on peripheral blood. The chain's CDR3 is CASRETGQPQHF. The CDR3 DNA reads TGTGCCAGCAGGGAGACAGGACAGCCCCAGCATTTT.